A selection of T cell receptor beta chains follows, all from one sample in a study of cytomegalovirus exposure and HLA in healthy donors. Clones were sequenced by immunoSEQ multiplex PCR, and TCRdb holds only the in-frame ones, with some missing. Altogether about 280,000 clones are present, around nine tenths being singletons, with the ten largest covering around 2.1%. The sequencing input was PBMCs. These receptors were collected from a woman aged 18-29 years in good health and CMV-seronegative. Both conserved end residues are part of each CDR3. D genes are given only for firm matches. Size values are once, few and many counts, or a class for expanded clones, and some rows have none.

>-|TRBV5-1|TRBJ2-1|few
TGCGCCAGCAGCTTGGGACAAAGTGGCAATGAGCAGTTCTTC
CASSLGQSGNEQFF
>-|TRBV19|TRBJ1-5|-
TGTGCCACCCAGGGGAATAGCAATCAGCCCCAGCATTTT
CATQGNSNQPQHF
>TRBD1|TRBV18|TRBJ1-2|-
TGTGCCAGCTCCCGGGTTGGGACAGGGGACTATGGCTACACCTTC
CASSRVGTGDYGYTF
>TRBD2|TRBV5-1|TRBJ2-5|-
TGCGCCAGCAGAAGGACTAGCGGAGAGACCCAGTACTTC
CASRRTSGETQYF
>-|TRBV21-1|TRBJ1-2|-
TGTGCCAGCAGCCTGCGAGGAGGGTACGGTGGCTACACCTTC
CASSLRGGYGGYTF
>TRBD2|TRBV7-6|TRBJ2-1|-
TGTGCCAGCAGCTTACTCTTAGCGGGGCCGAGCTCCTACAATGAGCAGTTCTTC
CASSLLLAGPSSYNEQFF
>-|TRBV19|TRBJ2-7|-
TGTGCCAGTAGTATATCTGGGGGGTGGATCCACGAGCAGTACTTC
CASSISGGWIHEQYF
>-|TRBV5-1|TRBJ2-5|-
TGCGCCAGCAGCTTGCTGAGGGGGGGCTGGACTGAAGAGACCCAGTACTTC
CASSLLRGGWTEETQYF
>TRBD1|TRBV5-6|TRBJ1-1|-
TGTGCCTGGGGAGAGCAGGGGGCTTGGGTGACTGAAGCTTTCTTT
CAWGEQGAWVTEAFF
>-|TRBV19|TRBJ1-2|-
TGTGCCAGTATGGTCACACAGGGTCCCTATGGCTACACCTTC
CASMVTQGPYGYTF
>TRBD2|TRBV18|TRBJ2-1|-
TGTGCCAGCTCAACCTTGCGGGGTAGCGGGGGGGTCAATGAGCAGTTCTTC
CASSTLRGSGGVNEQFF
>TRBD1|TRBV2|TRBJ1-5|-
TGTGCCAGCAGGAAGGGACAGGGGGGAAATCAGCCCCAGCATTTT
CASRKGQGGNQPQHF
>-|TRBV5-1|TRBJ2-5|-
TGCGCCAGCAGCGTAGTAGGGGCCCCCCAAGAGACCCAGTACTTC
CASSVVGAPQETQYF
>TRBD2|TRBV9|TRBJ2-3|-
TGTGCCAGCAGCCTCCACCCGGGACTAGCGGTCACAGATACGCAGTATTTT
CASSLHPGLAVTDTQYF
>TRBD1|TRBV27|TRBJ1-6|-
TGTGCCAGCAGAGGACAGGGGAGCTCCTATAATTCACCCCTCCACTTT
CASRGQGSSYNSPLHF
>-|TRBV4-1|TRBJ1-5|-
TGCGCCAGCAGCCAAGTTGTATTTGAGAGTGCTGGTCAGCCCCAGCATTTT
CASSQVVFESAGQPQHF
>-|TRBV11-3|TRBJ2-3|-
TGTGCCAGCAGCTTAGACAGGCGTAGCACAGATACGCAGTATTTT
CASSLDRRSTDTQYF
>TRBD2|TRBV9|TRBJ2-3|-
TGTGCCAGCAGCGTCGATTCGGGGGGGTACACAGATACGCAGTATTTT
CASSVDSGGYTDTQYF
>-|TRBV5-8|TRBJ1-5|-
TGTGCCAGCAGCTTTGAGACAGGTAGCAATCAGCCCCAGCATTTT
CASSFETGSNQPQHF
>TRBD1|TRBV27|TRBJ1-2|-
TGTGCCAGCCAAATTAGGACAGGGGGTAACTATGGCTACACCTTC
CASQIRTGGNYGYTF
>-|TRBV4-2|TRBJ1-4|-
TGTGCCAGCAGCCAAGACTGGGGTTCCGACCAGGGGCGTGAAAAACTGTTTTTT
CASSQDWGSDQGREKLFF
>-|TRBV6-5|TRBJ2-2|-
TGTGCCAGCAGTTATCTCCTAGGGGGAGGGACCGGGGAGCTGTTTTTT
CASSYLLGGGTGELFF
>-|TRBV5-1|TRBJ1-5|-
TGCGCCAGCAGCTTGGTTGGGGGGGTGAGCAATCAGTCCCAGCATTTT
CASSLVGGVSNQSQHF
>-|TRBV7-9|TRBJ1-5|-
TGTGCCAGCAGCACCACCGGTCAGCCCCAGCATTTT
CASSTTGQPQHF
>TRBD1|TRBV30|TRBJ1-4|once
TGTGCTTCGGACAGGTCCAATGAAAAACTGTTTTTT
CASDRSNEKLFF
>TRBD1|TRBV6-1|TRBJ1-2|-
TGTGCCAGCAGTGCTGGGACAGAAAAATGGTACGGCTACACCTTC
CASSAGTEKWYGYTF
>TRBD1|TRBV27|TRBJ1-6|-
TGTGCCAGCAGTCCAAGATGGGACAGGGGGGTAAGGAATTCACCCCTCCACTTT
CASSPRWDRGVRNSPLHF
>TRBD2|TRBV4-1|TRBJ2-2|-
TGCGCCAGCAGGAGCGACGGGGGGTTATCCAACACCGGGGAGCTGTTTTTT
CASRSDGGLSNTGELFF
>-|TRBV5-1|TRBJ2-1|-
TGCGCCAGCAGGGCTTACAGTAACTCCTACAATGAGCAGTTCTTC
CASRAYSNSYNEQFF
>-|TRBV11-2|TRBJ2-2|-
TGTGCCAGCAGCTTAGTGCGCACCGGGGAGCTGTTTTTT
CASSLVRTGELFF
>-|TRBV27|TRBJ1-1|-
TGTGCCAGCAGTTCTCAGGGGACATGGAACACTGAAGCTTTCTTT
CASSSQGTWNTEAFF
>-|TRBV9|TRBJ2-3|-
TGTGCCAGCAGCCCCCAACAGGGTTATACGCAGTATTTT
CASSPQQGYTQYF
>-|TRBV6-1|TRBJ1-1|-
TGTGCCAGCCTCCGCGCTATGGGGGCGAACACTGAAGCTTTCTTT
CASLRAMGANTEAFF
>-|TRBV5-5|TRBJ1-3|-
TGTGCCAGCAGCTTGGTGGGCCCCTCTGGAAACACCATATATTTT
CASSLVGPSGNTIYF
>-|TRBV19|TRBJ1-1|-
TGTGCCAGTAGCCAGACAATGAACACTGAAGCTTTCTTT
CASSQTMNTEAFF
>-|TRBV10-3|TRBJ2-7|-
TGTGCCATCAGCCAGGGGAGAGGGTTGGACGAGCAGTACTTC
CAISQGRGLDEQYF
>TRBD1|TRBV6-6|TRBJ1-1|-
TGTGCCAGCAGTTACTCGACAGGGGAAAGAAACACTGAAGCTTTCTTT
CASSYSTGERNTEAFF
>-|TRBV7-8|TRBJ1-5|-
TGTGCCAGCAGCGATGTACAGGGACAGCCCCAGCATTTT
CASSDVQGQPQHF
>-|TRBV29-1|TRBJ1-2|-
TGCAGCGTTGAAGATGCGAATGGCTACACCTTC
CSVEDANGYTF
>TRBD1|TRBV25-1|TRBJ2-7|-
TGTGCCAGCAGTGATCCGGGACAGGGGGCGAGCGAGCAGTACTTC
CASSDPGQGASEQYF
>-|TRBV11-2|TRBJ1-3|-
TGTGCCAGCAGCTTAGACAGGTACTCTGGAAACACCATATATTTT
CASSLDRYSGNTIYF
>TRBD2|TRBV18|TRBJ2-1|-
TGTGCCAGCTCACCAGCCCTCGCCGCCAGCGGGGGGGTCGATGAGCAGTTCTTC
CASSPALAASGGVDEQFF
>-|TRBV29-1|TRBJ1-5|-
TGCAGCGCCTGGGAGGGAGGATACCAGCCCCAGCATTTT
CSAWEGGYQPQHF
>-|TRBV12-5|TRBJ1-2|-
TGTGCTAGTGGTTTGGTACGGGTAGGGGGACGCGGAGTCTCCGCGTATGGCTACACCTTC
CASGLVRVGGRGVSAYGYTF
>-|TRBV5-5|TRBJ1-1|-
TGTGCCAGCAGCTTGGCCTCTAATAGTGTAAATGAAGCTTTCTTT
CASSLASNSVNEAFF
>-|TRBV6-5|TRBJ2-2|few
TGTGCCAGCAGTTATGAACACACACATACAGGGGAGCTGTTTTTT
CASSYEHTHTGELFF
>TRBD1|TRBV14|TRBJ1-1|-
TGTGCCAGCAGAGAAACAGGGGGCACTGAAGCTTTCTTT
CASRETGGTEAFF
>TRBD2|TRBV6-5|TRBJ2-5|-
TGTGCCAGCAGGGCTAGCGGGGGCGAGAAGACCCAGTACTTC
CASRASGGEKTQYF
>-|TRBV2|TRBJ2-3|-
TGTGCCAGCAGTCTAGGTGCAGATACGCAGTATTTT
CASSLGADTQYF
>-|TRBV5-1|TRBJ2-2|-
TGCGCCAGCCTGGGGCCACCGAACACCGGGGAGCTGTTTTTT
CASLGPPNTGELFF
>TRBD1|TRBV5-1|TRBJ1-2|-
TGCGCCAGCAGCGTGACCGGGACAGAACTGTCCTATGGCTACACCTTC
CASSVTGTELSYGYTF
>-|TRBV9|TRBJ1-1|-
TGTGCCAGCAGCGGAACAGGGTCGGGTGAAGCTTTCTTT
CASSGTGSGEAFF
>-|TRBV7-9|TRBJ1-2|-
TGTGCCAGCAGCCCGGGATCGCCCTATGGCTACACCTTC
CASSPGSPYGYTF
>-|TRBV10-2|TRBJ1-2|-
TGCGCCACGTATGACAGCCAACTTAACTATGGCTACACCTTC
CATYDSQLNYGYTF